Following are 10 T cell receptor beta chains from one sample sequenced in a study of blood T cell repertoires in COVID-19. Produced via immunoSEQ multiplex PCR; TCRdb's table is partial and in-frame only. Of roughly 200,000 clones listed, about nine tenths are singletons. The source material was PBMCs or T cells enriched from blood (not recorded which). The origin of the receptors is a man aged 30-40 years in a cohort exposed to, infected with or recovered from COVID-19 (not recorded which).

The J gene is TRBJ2-7, the V gene TRBV4-2, with D possibly matching TRBD2 (5 bases). V dropped 1 base and J dropped 13 bases, with 11 bases sitting between them. The CDR3 runs 11 residues. Germline-derived CDR1 and CDR2 are LGHNA and YNFKEQ. CDR3 sequence reads: CASSQGGAPYF. Written as DNA, the CDR3 is TGTGCCAGCAGCCAAGGGGGAGCCCCTTACTTC.

The chain carries TRBV27 and TRBJ1-1, with D possibly being TRBD1 (6 bases). Germline V gives CDR1 MNHEY, CDR2 SMNVEV (reference sequence). V lost 6 bases and J lost 2, with 10 bases in between. CDR3 length equals 13 residues. The CDR3 DNA sequence: TGTGCCAGCAGGTGGACAGCCAACACTGAAGCTTTCTTT. Translated: CASRWTANTEAFF.

The J gene is TRBJ2-1, the V gene TRBV27; maybe TRBD1 (6 bases). Germline V lookup: CDR1 MNHEY, CDR2 SMNVEV (reference sequence). V was clipped by 6 bases and J by 7 bases, with 19 bases between them. The CDR3 has 15 residues. This CDR3 is CASRAWDTGKNEQFF. CDR3 in DNA: TGTGCCAGCAGGGCATGGGACACGGGGAAGAATGAGCAGTTCTTC.

The V gene is TRBV2, the J gene TRBJ2-4; D is ambiguous. Trimming removed 6 bases at V and 6 bases at J, with 15 bases between. This CDR3 is built from 14 residues. CDR1 is SNHLY, CDR2 FYNNEI, per germline. Here the CDR3 reads CASSGTGHGNIQYF. In nucleotides, the CDR3 is TGTGCCAGCAGCGGTACTGGGCACGGAAACATTCAGTACTTC.

The chain combines TRBV7-9 with TRBJ1-2; 9 bases fit TRBD1. This CDR3 spans 16 amino acids. Germline CDR1 is SEHNR and CDR2 is FQNEAQ (reference sequence). The V and J ends lost 2 bases and 6 bases, in that order; junction bases with no gene match: 10. CDR3: CASSLTGGAKVNGYTF. CDR3 sequence (DNA): TGTGCCAGCAGCTTAACAGGGGGCGCTAAGGTCAATGGCTACACCTTC.

V usage is TRBV7-9 and J usage is TRBJ2-7, with TRBD2 as a possible D gene (6 bases). Trimming left V 2 bases short and J 5 bases short, with 22 bases between. Per the germline V gene, CDR1 is SEHNR and CDR2 is FQNEAQ (reference sequence). The CDR3 spans 17 residues. The CDR3 nucleotides are TGTGCCAGCAGCTTATTGGCCGGCGGAGGGGCGGTCCACGAGCAGTACTTC. It translates to CASSLLAGGGAVHEQYF.

The V and J genes are TRBV2 and TRBJ2-7, with TRBD1 as a possible D gene (6 bases). The CDR3 contains 15 residues. The V gene lost 6 bases and the J gene lost 3 bases, with 18 bases spanning the gap. Germline lookup yields CDR1 SNHLY and CDR2 FYNNEI. CDR3 region: CASRDERDTLYEQYF. CDR3 coding DNA: TGTGCCAGCAGGGACGAACGGGACACTCTCTACGAGCAGTACTTC.

V and J are TRBV19 and TRBJ1-5; 7 bases agree with TRBD1. The V segment lost 6 bases and the J segment 1 base; nucleotides outside the gene matches: 12. Germline V lookup: CDR1 LNHDA, CDR2 SQIVND (reference sequence). The CDR3 spans 17 residues. As DNA, the CDR3 is TGTGCCAGTAGCATCAGGACAGGTAGAGGCAGCAATCAGCCCCAGCATTTT. It is translated as CASSIRTGRGSNQPQHF.

The chain employs TRBV28 and TRBJ1-2, with a possible D match to TRBD1 (6 bases). This CDR3 has 15 residues. The V gene's germline CDR1 is MDHEN and CDR2 SYDVKM. Trimming shortened V by 5 bases and J by 3 bases, and 16 bases separated the two germline ends. The CDR3 bases are TGTGCCAGCAGTATCGGTCAGGGGATATACTATGGCTACACCTTC. This translates into CASSIGQGIYYGYTF.

The gene calls are TRBV28 and TRBJ1-4, with a tentative D call TRBD1 (6 bases). V was clipped by 4 bases and J by 8 bases, with 17 bases between them. This CDR3 is 15 amino acids long. Germline values: CDR1 MDHEN, CDR2 SYDVKM. The CDR3 is CASSSTGQGDEKLFF. CDR3 coding DNA: TGTGCCAGCAGTTCAACAGGGCAGGGTGACGAAAAACTGTTTTTT. The whole variable domain, filled in from reference TRBV28 and TRBJ1-4, reads DVKVTQSSRYLVKRTGEKVFLECVQDMDHENMFWYRQDPGLGLRLIYFSYDVKMKEKGDIPEGYSVSREKKERFSLILESASTNQTSMYLCASSSTGQGDEKLFFGSGTQLSVL.